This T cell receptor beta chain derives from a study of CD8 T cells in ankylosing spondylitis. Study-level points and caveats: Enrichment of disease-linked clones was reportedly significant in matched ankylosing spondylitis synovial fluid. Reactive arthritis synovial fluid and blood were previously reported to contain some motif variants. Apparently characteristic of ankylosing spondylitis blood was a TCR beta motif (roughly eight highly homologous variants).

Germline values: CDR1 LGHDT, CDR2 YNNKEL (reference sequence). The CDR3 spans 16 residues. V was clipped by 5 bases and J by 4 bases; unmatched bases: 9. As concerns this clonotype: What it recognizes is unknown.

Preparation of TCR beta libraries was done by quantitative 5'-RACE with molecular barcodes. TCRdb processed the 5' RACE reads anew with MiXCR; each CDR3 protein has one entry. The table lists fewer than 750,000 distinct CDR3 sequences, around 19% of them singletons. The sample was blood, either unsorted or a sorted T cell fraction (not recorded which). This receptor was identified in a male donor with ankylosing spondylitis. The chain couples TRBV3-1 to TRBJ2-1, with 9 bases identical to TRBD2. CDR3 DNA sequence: TGTGCCAGCAGCATAAGAAGCGGGAGGTCTTACAATGAGCAGTTCTTC. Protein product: CASSIRSGRSYNEQFF.